The rows below give T cell receptor beta chains drawn from one sample of a study of neurological immune-mediated disorders. TCRdb reanalysed the 5' RACE reads using MiXCR and keeps one entry per CDR3 protein. The data hold about 49,000 distinct CDR3 sequences, with around 13% observed a single time. The sequenced sample consisted of PBMCs. These receptors originate from a male donor with HTLV-1-associated myelopathy (HAM/TSP). Each CDR3 is given with its conserved first and last residue. Fields, in order: clone size, J gene, D gene, V gene, CDR3 DNA, CDR3 protein. The D gene is left open where the match is weak. Clone size is given for some rows only: seen once, a few or many times, or a class if the clone is expanded.

many | TRBJ1-2 | . | TRBV20-1 | TGCAGTGCTAGTAACGGGCCCTATGGCTACACCTTC | CSASNGPYGYTF
many | TRBJ1-1 | . | TRBV2 | TGTGCCAGCAGTGGACAGCCAAACACTGAAGCTTTCTTT | CASSGQPNTEAFF
many | TRBJ2-7 | . | TRBV5-1 | TGCGCCAGCAGCTTGGTGGGCAGAACCTACGAGCAGTACTTC | CASSLVGRTYEQYF
many | TRBJ2-7 | . | TRBV12-3/TRBV12-4 | TGTGCCAGCAGTTTTGGCAGGGGGGGGTACGAGCAGTACTTC | CASSFGRGGYEQYF
many | TRBJ2-7 | . | TRBV5-1 | TGCGCCAGCAGCTGGGGGACCTACGAGCAGTACTTC | CASSWGTYEQYF
many | TRBJ2-7 | TRBD2 | TRBV7-2 | TGTGCCAGCAGCTTAGCCAGCGGGGTGTGGCTCTACGAGCAGTACTTC | CASSLASGVWLYEQYF
. | TRBJ1-1 | . | TRBV15 | TGTGCCACCAACAGAGGTGAGGGTTTGATCACTGAAGCTTTCTTT | CATNRGEGLITEAFF
many | TRBJ1-3 | . | TRBV7-8 | TGTGCCAGCAGCTTAGTGTTGGCGCCCGGAAACACCATATATTTT | CASSLVLAPGNTIYF
. | TRBJ1-4 | TRBD1 | TRBV5-1 | TGCGCCAGCAGCTTAGGACAGGGGACCGCAACTAATGAAAAACTGTTTTTT | CASSLGQGTATNEKLFF
many | TRBJ2-7 | TRBD1 | TRBV9 | TGTGCCAGCAGCGCCCGGGACAGATCCTACGAGCAGTACTTC | CASSARDRSYEQYF
many | TRBJ2-1 | TRBD2 | TRBV10-3 | TGTGCCATCAGCCTTAGCGGGGGCCCCTACAATGAGCAGTTCTTC | CAISLSGGPYNEQFF
many | TRBJ2-1 | . | TRBV12-3/TRBV12-4 | TGTGCCAGCAGTTTCCTTCAAGTGGAGCAGTTCTTC | CASSFLQVEQFF
many | TRBJ2-5 | . | TRBV7-2 | TGTGCCAGCAGTCTGGGGGTCCGGGAGACCCAGTACTTC | CASSLGVRETQYF
. | TRBJ1-1 | . | TRBV9 | TGTGCCAGCAGCGAATGCACAGGGCCAAACACTGAAGCTTTCTTT | CASSECTGPNTEAFF
many | TRBJ1-6 | . | TRBV12-3/TRBV12-4 | TGTGCCAGCAGTTTAGAATGGGGAAGGGATTCACCCCTCCACTTT | CASSLEWGRDSPLHF
many | TRBJ2-1 | . | TRBV20-1 | TGCAGTGCTAGACAATGGGAGCAGGGTATCTTC | CSARQWEQGIF
few | TRBJ1-2 | . | TRBV7-2 | TGTGCCAGCAGCACACAGGAGGGCTTTAACTATGGCTACACCTTC | CASSTQEGFNYGYTF
many | TRBJ1-3 | . | TRBV9 | TGTGCCAGCAGCCCTTATAGCTCTGGAAACACCATATATTTT | CASSPYSSGNTIYF
many | TRBJ1-2 | . | TRBV24-1 | TGTGCCACCAGTGATAAGCGGACAGACAGTCTATCTAACTATGGCTACACCTTC | CATSDKRTDSLSNYGYTF
many | TRBJ1-5 | TRBD1 | TRBV20-1 | TGCAGCCTAACCGGGGACAGTTGGGATCAGCCCCAGCATTTT | CSLTGDSWDQPQHF
many | TRBJ1-1 | . | TRBV5-5 | TGTGCCAGCAGCTCAGACTCGCCTGTTGAAGCTTTCTTT | CASSSDSPVEAFF
. | TRBJ1-6 | TRBD1 | TRBV6-5 | TGTGCCAGCAGTTACTCGAGCCCCCTACAGGGGGTAAGGTCACCCCTCCACTTT | CASSYSSPLQGVRSPLHF
many | TRBJ1-1 | TRBD1 | TRBV7-9 | TGTGCCAGCAGCCCGGACAGGGGGAGAACTGAAGCTTTCTTT | CASSPDRGRTEAFF
many | TRBJ2-3 | . | TRBV7-8 | TGTGCCAGCAGCTTAGTCGGCGGGACGGAAGAGGATACGCAGTATTTT | CASSLVGGTEEDTQYF
many | TRBJ2-5 | TRBD1 | TRBV28 | TGTGCCAGCAGAAAGACAGGGATCCCAGGGACCCAGTACTTC | CASRKTGIPGTQYF
many | TRBJ1-1 | . | TRBV10-3 | TGTGCCATCAGTGAGCCTGGGGGGGGAAACACTGAAGCTTTCTTT | CAISEPGGGNTEAFF
many | TRBJ1-6 | TRBD1 | TRBV7-2 | TGTGCCAGCAGTTACACAGGGGGAAATTCACCCCTCCACTTT | CASSYTGGNSPLHF
many | TRBJ2-2 | TRBD2 | TRBV4-2 | TGTGCCAGCAGCCGCCGGACTAGCGGGGAGGGCGGGGAGCTGTTTTTT | CASSRRTSGEGGELFF
many | TRBJ1-1 | . | TRBV3-1 | TGTGCCAGCAGCCAAGAAAACGCTCCTGAAGCTTTCTTT | CASSQENAPEAFF
many | TRBJ2-5 | . | TRBV5-5 | TGTGCCAGCAGCTTGGCCTTAGAGACCCAGTACTTC | CASSLALETQYF
medium-sized | TRBJ2-5 | TRBD2 | TRBV7-2 | TGTGCCAGCAGCTCAAATAGCGGGGGGGCCCGAGAGACCCAGTACTTC | CASSSNSGGARETQYF
many | TRBJ2-1 | TRBD1 | TRBV11-2 | TGTGCCAGCAGACAGGGGGACTCCTACAATGAGCAGTTCTTC | CASRQGDSYNEQFF
many | TRBJ1-6 | . | TRBV7-2 | TGTGCCAGCAGCTTAATGCGGACAAGCTCCTATAATTCACCCCTCCACTTT | CASSLMRTSSYNSPLHF
many | TRBJ1-4 | . | TRBV7-8 | TGTGCCAGCAGCCGGGGGCGCGGGGGCGCCGGTGAAAAACTGTTTTTT | CASSRGRGGAGEKLFF
many | TRBJ2-3 | TRBD1 | TRBV20-1 | TGCAGTGCTGGCTCCGTTTTCCAGGTGTCCGGACAGGGAGTGAGGACAGATACGCAGTATTTT | CSAGSVFQVSGQGVRTDTQYF
many | TRBJ1-5 | . | TRBV7-2 | TGTGCCAGCAGCCAACGGGGGAATCAGCCCCAGCATTTT | CASSQRGNQPQHF
many | TRBJ2-1 | . | TRBV7-2 | TGTGCCAGCAGCTTTACATCCCTGAGCTCCTACAATGAGCAGTTCTTC | CASSFTSLSSYNEQFF
many | TRBJ1-1 | TRBD1 | TRBV5-1 | TGCGCCAGCAGGATGGCTAGGGGGACAGGGAACACTGAAGCTTTCTTT | CASRMARGTGNTEAFF
many | TRBJ2-1 | . | TRBV5-1 | TGCGCCAGCAGCAAGACGGGGGATGAGCAGTTCTTC | CASSKTGDEQFF
. | TRBJ1-6 | . | TRBV6-5 | TGTGCCAGCAGTTACTCACCTTATCCCCCCGCGAACCGACCTTTTAGCTCCTATAATTCACCCCTCCACTTT | CASSYSPYPPANRPFSSYNSPLHF
many | TRBJ1-5 | . | TRBV12-3/TRBV12-4 | TGTGCCAGCAGTTCAGGGGACACCGTTTCGCCCCAGCATTTT | CASSSGDTVSPQHF
many | TRBJ1-1 | TRBD1 | TRBV7-2 | TGTGCCAGCAGCGACGGACAGGTAGCGGGGAGGACTTTCTTT | CASSDGQVAGRTFF
. | TRBJ2-3 | TRBD1 | TRBV11-3 | TGTGCCAGCAGTACATGGACAGGGCTTGGCACAGATACGCAGTATTTT | CASSTWTGLGTDTQYF
many | TRBJ2-5 | . | TRBV5-1 | TGCGCCAGCAGCCCCAACTTCCGGACAGAGCAAGAGACCCAGTACTTC | CASSPNFRTEQETQYF
many | TRBJ2-7 | . | TRBV12-3/TRBV12-4 | TGTGCCAGCAGTTTAGGAGCCTCCTACGAGCAGTACTTC | CASSLGASYEQYF
. | TRBJ2-7 | TRBD2 | TRBV7-9 | TGTGTCAGCAGCTACCGCCCCGGGACTAGTTCATACGAGCAGTACTTC | CVSSYRPGTSSYEQYF
many | TRBJ1-1 | TRBD1 | TRBV12-3/TRBV12-4 | TGTGCCAGCAGTCCGAAGACAGGGCCTACGAAAGCTTTCTTT | CASSPKTGPTKAFF
many | TRBJ1-1 | . | TRBV7-2 | TGTGCCAGCAGCTTAGGGCAGAGGGGCACTGAAGCTTTCTTT | CASSLGQRGTEAFF
many | TRBJ1-3 | TRBD1 | TRBV20-1 | TGCAGTGCTGCCTGGGACAGCATCTCTGGAAACACCATATATTTT | CSAAWDSISGNTIYF
many | TRBJ2-1 | . | TRBV12-3/TRBV12-4 | TGTGCCAGCAATAGGAATCGCAATGAGCAGTTCTTC | CASNRNRNEQFF
many | TRBJ1-2 | . | TRBV7-2 | TGTGCCAGCAGCCCCCCGGTCGATGGCTACACCTTC | CASSPPVDGYTF
many | TRBJ1-4 | . | TRBV7-2 | TGTGCCAGCAGCTCCCGCTCAACTAATGAAAAACTGTTTTTT | CASSSRSTNEKLFF
many | TRBJ2-1 | TRBD2 | TRBV20-1 | TGCAGTGCTCCCCAGACTAGCGGGAGCTCCTACAATGAGCAGTTCTTC | CSAPQTSGSSYNEQFF
many | TRBJ2-5 | TRBD1 | TRBV7-9 | TGTGCCAGCAGCCCTAACAGGGGATTAGGGACCCAGTACTTC | CASSPNRGLGTQYF
many | TRBJ1-3 | . | TRBV29-1 | TGCAGCGTTGAGCCGCTCTCTGGAAACACCATATATTTT | CSVEPLSGNTIYF